This T cell receptor beta chain was sequenced during a study of cytomegalovirus exposure and HLA in healthy donors. The study, taken as a whole, reports: A later analysis reportedly found fewer N-insertions in an Asian-associated ancestry cluster than the roughly 670-donor mean. Segments of the TCR beta V type were, in most cases, productive about 87% or about 30% of the time in an earlier analysis. Upon later analysis, TCR association rates were observed to vary by HLA locus, being highest for DRB1 and lowest for HLA-C.

About this clone itself: What it binds is unknown.

Primers included in the PCR were 60 Vbeta and 13 Jbeta primers. The assay was immunoSEQ multiplex PCR, and TCRdb's table has in-frame clones only and misses some. The table shows over 150,000 clones, with roughly nine tenths occurring only once. The specimen was PBMCs. This clonotype originated in a woman aged 25 to 39 in good health and CMV-seronegative.

CDR3 bases: TGTGCCAGCAGCAGCCGGGCGGGCTACGAGCAGTACTTC. It codes for CASSSRAGYEQYF. The gene calls are TRBV7-8 and TRBJ2-5, with D perhaps TRBD2 (5 bases). The DNA end is a closer match to TRBJ2-7, so the J assignment may be wrong. The CDR3 covers 13 residues. Germline CDR1 is SGHVS and CDR2 is FQNEAQ.